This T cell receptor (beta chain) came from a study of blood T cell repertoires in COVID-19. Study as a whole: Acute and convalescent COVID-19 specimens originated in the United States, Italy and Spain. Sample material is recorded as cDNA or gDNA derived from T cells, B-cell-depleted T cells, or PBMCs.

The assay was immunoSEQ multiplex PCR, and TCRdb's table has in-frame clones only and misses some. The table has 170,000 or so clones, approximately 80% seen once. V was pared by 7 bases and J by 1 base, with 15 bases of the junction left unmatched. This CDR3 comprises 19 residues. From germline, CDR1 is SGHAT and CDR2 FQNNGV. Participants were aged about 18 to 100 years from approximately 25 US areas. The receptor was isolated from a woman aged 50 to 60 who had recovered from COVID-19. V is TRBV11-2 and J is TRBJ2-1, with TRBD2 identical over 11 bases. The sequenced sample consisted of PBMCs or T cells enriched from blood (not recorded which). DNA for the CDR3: TGTGCCAGCAATACCGGCGGCCTAGCGGGAGGAGGGTCCTACAATGAGCAGTTCTTC. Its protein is CASNTGGLAGGGSYNEQFF.